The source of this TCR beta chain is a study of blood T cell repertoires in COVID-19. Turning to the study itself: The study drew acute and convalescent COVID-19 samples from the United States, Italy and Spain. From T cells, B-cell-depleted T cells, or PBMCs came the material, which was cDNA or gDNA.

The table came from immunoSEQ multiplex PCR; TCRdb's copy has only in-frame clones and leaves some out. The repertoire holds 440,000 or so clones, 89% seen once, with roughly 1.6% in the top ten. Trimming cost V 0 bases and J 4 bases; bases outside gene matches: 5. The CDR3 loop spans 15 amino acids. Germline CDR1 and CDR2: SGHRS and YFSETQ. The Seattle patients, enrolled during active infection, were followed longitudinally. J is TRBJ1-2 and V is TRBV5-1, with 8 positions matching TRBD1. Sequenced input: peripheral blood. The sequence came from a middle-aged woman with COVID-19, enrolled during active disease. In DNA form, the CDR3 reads TGCGCCAGCAGCTTGGAGGGACAGGATATCTATGGCTACACCTTC. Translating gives CASSLEGQDIYGYTF.